This T cell receptor (beta chain) was identified in a study of T-cell memory formation after mild COVID-19. TCRdb reprocessed the 5' RACE reads with MiXCR, giving one entry per CDR3 protein. The sample has a few hundred thousand distinct CDR3 sequences; 24% are singletons. V was trimmed by 0 bases and J by 7 bases, leaving 16 bases between them. The CDR3 consists of 15 residues. Germline loops: CDR1 LGHDT, CDR2 YNNKEL (reference sequence). This sequence was found in an adult woman who had mild COVID-19 (a few samples of this study predate the infection). Cell type and time point are not known. This chain uses TRBV3-1 with TRBJ2-7, with a weak D call TRBD2 (5 bases). The sequenced sample was PBMCs or a T cell subset sorted from them (not recorded which). The CDR3 reads CASSQDHGMAWEQYF. CDR3 DNA sequence: TGTGCCAGCAGCCAAGATCACGGGATGGCGTGGGAGCAGTACTTC.